These 24 T cell receptor delta chains were all obtained from the same sample, sequenced in a study of γδ T cells in repeated Plasmodium falciparum infection. TCRdb re-called the multiplex PCR reads via CATT. The data show approximately 93,000 delta-chain clones, 0.98% seen once. Vgamma9/Vdelta2+ and Vdelta2-negative gammadelta T cells were flow-sorted from PBMC for bulk sequencing. Sequencing used gamma-delta T cells from blood. These TCRs come from a pool of human donors (malaria-infected and uninfected, not separated).

Only a few counts were recorded for this clone. The TCRdb protein, from a much larger clone, departs from this DNA's translation at residue 5, likely by read error; the protein shown derives from the DNA. This chain joins TRDV1 and TRDJ1; 12 nucleotides line up with TRDD3. Matching the DNA to germline supplied the J gene, which TCRdb does not give. The ends lost 5 bases at V and 4 bases at J; junction bases unmatched: 8. This CDR3 is 16 amino acids long. The germline CDR1 and CDR2 sequences are TSWWSYY and QGS. CDR3 nucleotides: TGTGCTCTTGGGAGTAACTGGGGGATACACGTCGATAAACTCATCTTT. As protein: CALGSNWGIHVDKLIF.

This clone was picked up a small number of times. TCRdb's entry gives the protein of a much larger clone, which mismatches this DNA's translation at residue 11, likely from a read error; the protein reported here is translated from the DNA. J is TRDJ1 and V is TRDV2, with 7 bases aligning to TRDD3. This CDR3 region has 19 residues. The ends lost 0 bases at V and 1 base at J; junction bases unmatched: 16. Germline V CDR1 and CDR2: GEAIGNYY, EKD. The CDR3 here is CACDTTPVLGNTATDKLIF. The CDR3 coding sequence is TGTGCCTGTGACACCACTCCCGTACTGGGGAATACTGCCACCGATAAACTCATCTTT.

This clone was picked up a small number of times. The protein recorded in TCRdb matches a much larger clone and deviates from this DNA's translation at residue 9, suggesting a read error; the protein here is obtained by translating the DNA. The V call is TRDV2, the J call TRDJ1; TRDD3 agrees at 8 bases. In the absence of a J gene in TCRdb, the DNA was matched to germline to assign it here. CDR1 and CDR2 from the germline V gene are GEAIGNYY and EKD. This CDR3 comprises 18 residues. Trimming removed 0 bases from V and 2 bases from J; junction bases left unmatched: 13. The CDR3 protein is CACDTLTVPGDRTDKLIF. In DNA, the CDR3 is TGTGCCTGTGACACCCTAACCGTACCGGGGGATAGAACCGATAAACTCATCTTT.

A few counts support this clone. Only one base separates this from a far larger clonotype, so it likely reflects a read error. Other nucleotide sequences from this sample produce the same CDR3. V is TRDV2 and J is TRDJ1; TRDD3 matches at 11 bases. TCRdb offers no J gene call, so here the DNA was matched to germline to obtain one. Germline values: CDR1 GEAIGNYY, CDR2 EKD. This CDR3 has 18 residues. V was pared by 0 bases and J by 2 bases, with 10 bases of the junction left unmatched. The chain's CDR3 is CACDTLTVLGDRTDKLIF. DNA for the CDR3: TGTGCCTGTGACACCTTAACCGTACTGGGGGATAGAACCGATAAACTCATCTTT.

The sample holds many counts of this clone. A much larger clone differs from this one at a single base, so this may be a read error. Other DNA sequences within the sample encode an identical CDR3. The J gene is TRDJ1, the V gene TRDV1; 7 positions match TRDD3. In germline, CDR1 is TSWWSYY, CDR2 QGS. This CDR3 spans 18 amino acids. Trimming removed 0 bases from V and 0 bases from J; junction bases left unmatched: 10. CDR3 DNA: TGTGCTCTTGGGGAACTAGCCCCCGGGGGATTGTACACCGATAAACTCATCTTT. It codes for CALGELAPGGLYTDKLIF.

As concerns this clone: The mismatch at residue 7 between this DNA's translation and the TCRdb protein of a much larger clone likely reflects a read error; the protein shown is translated from the DNA. V and J are TRDV2 and TRDJ1; the match to TRDD3 covers 12 bases. The J gene, absent from TCRdb, was called here by matching the DNA to germline. J lost 2 bases, V lost 0 bases, and 18 bases had no gene match. Per germline, CDR1 GEAIGNYY and CDR2 EKD. The CDR3 runs 21 residues. In DNA form, the CDR3 reads TGTGCCTGTGACACCGTAGCCCTCTGGGGGATACGCGAAACCCAGACCGATAAACTCATCTTT. Encoded protein: CACDTVALWGIRETQTDKLIF.

This clone was picked up a small number of times. TCRdb's protein, taken from a much larger clone, differs from this DNA's translation at residue 7, likely owing to a read error; the protein displayed comes from the DNA. The V gene is TRDV2, the J gene TRDJ1; 9 bases line up with TRDD3. The J gene, absent from TCRdb, was called here by matching the DNA to germline. The germline V gene has CDR1 GEAIGNYY and CDR2 EKD. J gave up 5 bases and V 0 bases, and 9 bases lay outside the gene matches. CDR3 length: 16 residues. The CDR3 DNA follows: TGTGCCTGTGACACCGTTCCTCGGGGGATACAAGATAAACTCATCTTT. It yields the protein CACDTVPRGIQDKLIF.

Of note for this clone: TCRdb has a much larger clone's protein, which differs at residue 9 from the translation of this DNA, likely because of a read error; what is shown is the protein translated from the DNA. V usage is TRDV2 and J usage is TRDJ3, with 9 bases matching TRDD3. No J gene is reported in TCRdb; it was inferred here by comparing the DNA with germline. This CDR3 is built from 21 residues. Looked up from germline, CDR1 is GEAIGNYY and CDR2 is EKD. V was clipped by 0 bases and J by 2 bases; unmatched bases: 13. This CDR3 is CACDTDYLAGIRAWDTRQMFF. The DNA for the CDR3 is TGTGCCTGTGACACCGATTACTTAGCGGGGATACGCGCCTGGGACACCCGACAGATGTTTTTC.

This clone turned up a few times. A far bigger clonotype differs at one base, so this is likely a read error. This CDR3 is also generated by other DNA sequences in the sample. V usage is TRDV2 and J usage is TRDJ1, with a tentative D call TRDD3 (5 bases). Matching the DNA to germline supplied the J gene, which TCRdb does not give. The CDR3 spans 18 residues. V lost 0 bases to trimming and J lost 3 bases, with 22 bases between them. Germline V CDR1 and CDR2: GEAIGNYY, EKD. The CDR3 loop is CACDTVGTGGSLPDKLIF. Written as DNA, the CDR3 is TGTGCCTGTGACACCGTCGGTACTGGTGGATCCCTCCCCGATAAACTCATCTTT.

This clone appeared a few times. Given a far larger clone just one base away, this is likely a sequencing read error. At the DNA level, this CDR3 is encoded by other sequences in the same sample as well. DNA for the CDR3: TGTGCTCTTGGGAATTCTGGGTACTGGGGGACAGAGTACACCGATAAACTCATCTTT. It translates to CALGNSGYWGTEYTDKLIF. The chain employs TRDV1 and TRDJ1; TRDD3 matches 9 bases. The J gene, not given by TCRdb, was assigned here from a germline match of the nucleotide sequence. The CDR3 contains 19 residues. With V trimmed by 5 bases and J by 0 bases, 16 bases remained unmatched. The V gene's germline CDR1 is TSWWSYY and CDR2 QGS.

To note about this clone: The TCRdb record carries a much larger clone's protein, which differs from this DNA's translation at residue 11; a read error is the likely cause, and the protein listed here is the DNA translation. V is TRDV2 and J is TRDJ1, with 9 positions matching TRDD3. TCRdb offers no J gene call, so here the DNA was matched to germline to obtain one. Germline V gene lookup returns CDR1 GEAIGNYY and CDR2 EKD. The CDR3 totals 19 residues. The J segment lost 0 bases and the V segment lost 3 bases, leaving 16 bases of the junction unmatched. CDR3 loop: CACDSDSSGGSVYTDKLIF. CDR3 sequence (DNA): TGTGCCTGTGACTCTGACTCTTCTGGGGGATCGGTGTACACCGATAAACTCATCTTT.

Note on this clone: The TCRdb protein, from a much larger clone, departs from this DNA's translation at residue 17, likely by read error; the protein shown derives from the DNA. This chain connects TRAV38-2/DV8 to TRDJ1; 13 nucleotides agree with TRDD3. Matching the DNA to germline supplied the J gene, which TCRdb does not give. The J segment lost 4 bases and the V segment lost 2 bases, leaving 23 bases of the junction unmatched. Germline V gene data show CDR1 as TSESDYY and CDR2 as QEAYKQQN. This CDR3 has 22 amino acids. The CDR3 DNA reads as TGTGCTTATAGGAGATTCTTTGCCTTCCCCCCGAGTACTGGGGGATACGTCGATAAACTCATCTTT. This gives the protein CAYRRFFAFPPSTGGYVDKLIF.

For this clone: TCRdb's protein, taken from a much larger clone, differs from this DNA's translation at residue 11, likely owing to a read error; the protein displayed comes from the DNA. The V gene is TRDV2, the J gene TRDJ1; TRDD3 matches at 13 bases. TCRdb gives no J gene; it was assigned here by matching the DNA to germline. Losses at the gene ends were 0 bases for V and 2 bases for J; bases not matched to a gene: 8. The germline CDR1 and CDR2 sequences are GEAIGNYY and EKD. CDR3 length equals 18 residues. The CDR3 DNA sequence: TGTGCCTGTGACACCGTACTGGGGGATACGCACAAGACCGATAAACTCATCTTT. It is translated as CACDTVLGDTHKTDKLIF.

There are a few counts of this clone. Just one base apart from a much larger clone, this may be a read error. V gene TRDV1 was called; the J gene was not; whether TRDD3, the table's D call, matches the DNA was not checked. Germline CDR1 is TSWWSYY and CDR2 is QGS. The CDR3 is 21 amino acids. The CDR3 coding sequence is TGTGCTCTTGGGGAATCCCCTTCCTTTAGCCGTTTTTGTACACTGGCCGATAAACCCATCTTT. This gives the protein CALGESPSFSRFCTLADKPIF.

On this clone itself: This likely reflects a read error, since a far larger clone is one base away. The sample carries other DNA sequences with the same CDR3. No J gene was named, though the V gene is TRDV2; the table calls TRDD3, which could not be checked here. This CDR3 contains 15 residues. From germline, CDR1 is GEAIGNYY and CDR2 EKD. CDR3 in amino acids: CACDTLWGDTDKLIF. In nucleotides, the CDR3 is TGTGCCTGTGACACGCTATGGGGGGATACCGATAAGCTCATCTTT.

Notes on this clone: The protein recorded in TCRdb matches a much larger clone and deviates from this DNA's translation at residue 18, suggesting a read error; the protein here is obtained by translating the DNA. CDR3 sequence: CACDTVKGVSTGGYPDTGKLIF. In DNA form, the CDR3 reads TGTGCCTGTGACACCGTTAAAGGAGTTAGTACCGGGGGATACCCCGACACCGGTAAACTCATCTTT. The J gene is TRDJ1, the V gene TRDV2; TRDD3 matches at 9 bases. TCRdb carries no J gene annotation; the J gene was assigned here by matching the DNA with germline. This CDR3 spans 22 amino acids. Germline CDR1 GEAIGNYY, CDR2 EKD.

Details on this clone: A far larger clone is just one base off, so this is likely a read error. Within the sample, other DNA sequences also encode this same CDR3. No J gene was assigned, while the V gene was called as TRDV1; the table's TRDD3 call for D was not verified on the DNA. Per the germline V gene, CDR1 is TSWWSYY and CDR2 is QGS. The CDR3 runs 25 residues. Here the CDR3 DNA reads TGTGCTCTTGGGGATCCAATTTTCCTACAGGGGGATAACCGTGCGGACTCCTGGGACACCCGACAGATGTTCTTC. The encoded protein is CALGDPIFLQGDNRADSWDTRQMFF.

This clone was found a few times. A far larger clone is one base from this, pointing to a likely read error. This specimen includes other DNA sequences encoding the same CDR3. The chain joins TRDV2 to TRDJ3; TRDD3 agrees at 8 bases. TCRdb carries no J gene annotation; the J gene was assigned here by matching the DNA with germline. Germline V gene sequence: CDR1 GEAIGNYY, CDR2 EKD. This CDR3 contains 18 residues. The CDR3 here is CACDYGGSQAWDTRQMFF. CDR3 nucleotide sequence: TGTGCCTGTGATTATGGGGGATCCCAAGCCTGGGACACCCGTCAGATGTTTTTC.

This clone was observed at least ten times. The TCRdb protein comes from a much larger clone and disagrees with this DNA's translation at residue 13, likely due to a read error; the protein given here is derived from the DNA. V gene TRDV1 combines with J gene TRDJ1; D not certain. The length of the CDR3 is 22 residues. The V gene lost 0 bases and the J gene lost 2 bases, with 31 bases spanning the gap. Germline lookup yields CDR1 TSWWSYY and CDR2 QGS. CDR3 loop: CALGELNCIIKAILIGTDKLIF. For the CDR3, the DNA is TGTGCTCTTGGGGAACTCAACTGCATCATAAAGGCCATCCTTATAGGAACCGATAAACTCATCTTT.

This clone was recorded a few times. It is likely a read error: a sequence one base away is far more abundant. The same CDR3 also results from other DNA sequences found in this sample. The V gene is listed as TRDV2; no J gene was called. The germline CDR1 and CDR2 sequences are GEAIGNYY and EKD. CDR3 length: 16 amino acids. The CDR3, as DNA: TGTGCCTGTGACACCGTATATGGGAGAGGGACAGCACAACTCTTCTTC. Translation: CACDTVYGRGTAQLFF.

About this clone: TCRdb attributes to this sequence the protein of a much larger clone, which differs from the DNA translation at residue 17; a read error is likely, and the protein displayed is translated from the DNA. V usage is TRDV1 and J usage is TRDJ1; 10 bases fit TRDD3. TCRdb does not report a J gene; here it was assigned by matching the DNA to germline references. J gave up 6 bases and V 4 bases, and 26 bases lay outside the gene matches. CDR1 and CDR2 (germline): TSWWSYY, QGS. CDR3 length equals 21 residues. The CDR3 DNA sequence: TGTGCTCTTGGGGCGCGTTCCCCTGTTTGGGGCAGGGAACTGGGGGATCATAAACTCATCTTT. Residues: CALGARSPVWGRELGDHKLIF.

This clone has just a few counts. TCRdb pairs this DNA with a much larger clone's protein that differs at residue 17, likely a read error; the protein shown was translated from the DNA. No J gene call was made, and the V gene is TRDV1; whether TRDD3, the table's D call, matches the DNA was not checked. The CDR3 is 19 residues long. CDR1 TSWWSYY and CDR2 QGS come from the germline V gene. The CDR3 here is CALGAGGIPWILRTDKPIF. DNA for the CDR3: TGTGCTCTTGGAGCCGGAGGAATCCCGTGGATACTCCGAACCGATAAACCCATCTTT.

This clone was detected only a few times. The TCRdb protein comes from a much larger clone and disagrees with this DNA's translation at residue 10, likely due to a read error; the protein given here is derived from the DNA. V and J are TRDV2 and TRDJ1; unclear D gene. No J segment appears in TCRdb, so it was assigned here by matching the sequence to germline. This CDR3 region has 16 residues. Germline V gives CDR1 GEAIGNYY, CDR2 EKD. Trimming removed 0 bases from V and 8 bases from J, with 21 bases in between. This CDR3 is CACDTVGPGGGLKLIF. The CDR3 DNA follows: TGTGCCTGTGACACCGTCGGACCTGGAGGAGGGTTGAAACTCATCTTT.

About this clone itself: Mismatch with germline at one junction end may stem from a read error. The sample has other DNA sequences that encode this CDR3 too. The chain couples TRDV2 to TRDJ1; 11 nucleotides agree with TRDD3. Assignment of the J gene here rests on matching the DNA to germline, because TCRdb gives none. CDR3 size: 21 residues. Germline V gene data show CDR1 as GEAIGNYY and CDR2 as EKD. The CDR3 reads CACDTVDGGYATKRYTDKLIF. CDR3 DNA: TGTGCCTGTGACACCGTGGATGGGGGATACGCCACCAAAAGATACACCGACAAACTCATCTTT.